This TCR beta chain emerged from a study of cytomegalovirus exposure and HLA in healthy donors. Every donor was a healthy person donating bone marrow. Vbeta (60) and Jbeta (13) primers were used in the PCR. Some clones are missing from TCRdb's copy, which holds only in-frame ones; the method was immunoSEQ multiplex PCR. The sample carries more than 60,000 clones, 84% recorded once. This CDR3 is built from 16 residues. V dropped 2 bases and J dropped 5 bases, with 16 bases sitting between them. The V gene's germline CDR1 is SGHRS and CDR2 YFSETQ. This TCR came from a man in his 70s in good health and CMV-seropositive. The specimen sequenced was PBMCs. The gene calls are TRBV5-1 and TRBJ2-2; D is ambiguous. The CDR3 loop is CASSFGQAELTGELFF. The CDR3 DNA reads TGCGCCAGCAGCTTTGGGCAGGCAGAGTTAACCGGGGAGCTGTTTTTT.